This T cell receptor beta chain derives from a study of blood T cell repertoires in COVID-19. Study as a whole: Sites across the United States, Italy and Spain contributed samples from acute and convalescent COVID-19. PBMCs, B-cell-depleted T cells, or T cells were the source of the cDNA or gDNA that made up the material.

The CDR3 runs 15 residues. The germline gives CDR1 SGHRS, CDR2 YFSETQ. V was clipped by 3 bases and J by 0 bases, with 13 bases between them. Method: immunoSEQ multiplex PCR; TCRdb's copy keeps in-frame clones and lacks some. The repertoire holds around 140,000 clones, roughly 88% seen once, with about 2% in the top ten. This chain joins TRBV5-1 and TRBJ2-7; tentative D call: TRBD2 (6 bases). Sequenced sample: peripheral blood. This receptor was identified in a man between 65 and 85 years old with active COVID-19. CDR3: CASSYSSVNSYEQYF. CDR3 bases: TGCGCCAGCAGCTACTCTAGCGTAAACTCCTACGAGCAGTACTTC.